These 27 T cell receptor beta chains share one sample of origin, sequenced in a study of shared clonotypes between healthy human individuals. Sequenced by immunoSEQ multiplex PCR; TCRdb stores in-frame clones only, minus some. Of about 2.2 million clones in the sample, about 94% are singletons; the top ten hold 1.5% to 2%. Terminally differentiated effector memory CD45RA+ cells were left out of the naive CD8 fraction, which was CD45RO-negative and positively selected for CCR7. The sequenced material came from naive CD8+ T cells from PBMCs. The receptor set was obtained from a man younger than 30 in good health. Some clones in this sample may be carry-over from other donors' samples.

This rearrangement joins TRBV10-3 to TRBJ2-7; D might be TRBD2 (5 bases). There are 17 residues in the CDR3. Germline lookup yields CDR1 ENHRY and CDR2 SYGVKD. V lost 2 bases to trimming and J lost 4 bases, with 21 bases between them. The CDR3 region has the DNA TGTGCCATCAGTGAGAAAGGTGTGGAGGTCGGCGGGTACGAGCAGTACTTC. Residues: CAISEKGVEVGGYEQYF.

This sequence joins TRBV6-1 and TRBJ1-4; D gene ambiguous. The CDR3 runs 14 residues. V was shortened by 2 bases and J by 8 bases, with 12 bases between the two germline ends. Germline CDR1 and CDR2: MNHNS and SASEGT. The CDR3: CASSEKEGREKLFF. CDR3 coding DNA: TGTGCCAGCAGTGAAAAGGAGGGTCGAGAAAAACTGTTTTTT.

The chain carries TRBV28 and TRBJ1-4; D gene uncertain. There are 17 residues in the CDR3. V was clipped by 2 bases and J by 5 bases, with 18 bases between them. The germline V gene encodes CDR1 MDHEN and CDR2 SYDVKM. The CDR3 nucleotides read TGTGCCAGCAGTTTAGCGTTTATAAGGGAGTCAAATGAAAAACTGTTTTTT. This codes for CASSLAFIRESNEKLFF.

J is TRBJ2-7 and V is TRBV28; 8 bases map to TRBD2. Germline V lookup: CDR1 MDHEN, CDR2 SYDVKM. Trimming cost V 8 bases and J 2 bases; bases outside gene matches: 8. The CDR3 length is 14 residues. The CDR3 region is CASAATGGTYEQYF. The DNA for the CDR3 is TGTGCCAGCGCGGCCACGGGAGGGACCTACGAGCAGTACTTC.

The chain has TRBV5-1 and TRBJ1-1; D gene uncertain. The CDR3 spans 14 residues. Germline CDR1 is SGHRS and CDR2 is YFSETQ. V lost 7 bases and J lost 2, with 15 bases in between. CDR3 in DNA: TGCGCCAGCTGTGTAAAATACGGAAACACTGAAGCTTTCTTT. It yields the protein CASCVKYGNTEAFF.

This rearrangement joins TRBV5-1 to TRBJ2-7; unclear D gene. The CDR3 contains 16 residues. Germline CDR1 is SGHRS and CDR2 is YFSETQ. V was clipped by 0 bases and J by 2 bases, with 15 bases between them. The DNA of the CDR3 is TGCGCCAGCAGCTTGGAGTTCCGTCAAGTCCCCTACGAGCAGTACTTC. It specifies CASSLEFRQVPYEQYF.

This chain joins TRBV12-5 and TRBJ2-3; D is unclear. The V end lost 1 base, the J end lost 6 bases, and 8 bases lay between the germline ends. This CDR3 is 13 amino acids long. Per germline, CDR1 LGHNT and CDR2 FRNRAP. The CDR3 DNA reads as TGTGCTAGTGGTTTGGGGCGTTCCGATACGCAGTATTTT. It codes for CASGLGRSDTQYF.

This chain joins TRBV19 and TRBJ1-1; 7 positions match TRBD1. V trimming: 7 bases; J trimming: 3 bases; junction bases outside the gene matches: 8. Per the germline V gene, CDR1 is LNHDA and CDR2 is SQIVND (reference sequence). This CDR3 contains 14 residues. Here the CDR3 DNA reads TGTGCCAGTACCGATATGCAGGGGGACACTGAAGCTTTCTTT. It specifies CASTDMQGDTEAFF.

J is TRBJ2-2 and V is TRBV11-2; D not resolved. CDR3 length equals 13 residues. Looked up from germline, CDR1 is SGHAT and CDR2 is FQNNGV. V lost 1 base to trimming and J lost 4 bases, with 4 bases between them. This CDR3 is CASSLVRTGELFF. In nucleotides, the CDR3 is TGTGCCAGCAGCTTAGTACGCACCGGGGAGCTGTTTTTT.

The rearrangement joins TRBV28 to TRBJ1-2; 9 bases are a match to TRBD1. The CDR3 covers 14 residues. V shed 10 bases and J 6 bases; nucleotides not matched to a gene: 12. Germline lookup yields CDR1 MDHEN and CDR2 SYDVKM. The CDR3 DNA reads as TGTGCCACGACCGGGACAGGGATTGTCCATGGCTACACCTTC. It translates to CATTGTGIVHGYTF.

The rearrangement uses TRBV28 and TRBJ1-1; no reliable D call. CDR1 is MDHEN, CDR2 SYDVKM, per germline. Trimming left V 3 bases short and J 3 bases short, with 14 bases between. This CDR3 is built from 15 residues. CDR3 nucleotide sequence: TGTGCCAGCAGTTTTGGGGAGGTTTTCGACACTGAAGCTTTCTTT. It encodes CASSFGEVFDTEAFF.

V is TRBV9 and J is TRBJ1-2; 8 bases fit TRBD1. CDR3 length: 15 residues. Germline trimming cut 3 bases from V and 1 base from J; bases unmatched to any gene: 5. CDR1 SGDLS and CDR2 YYNGEE come from the germline V gene. CDR3 residues: CASSGPGGLNYGYTF. As DNA, the CDR3 is TGTGCCAGCAGCGGACCAGGGGGCCTTAACTATGGCTACACCTTC.

This chain joins TRBV13 and TRBJ2-7, with 8 bases matching TRBD2. V gave up 3 bases and J gave up 2 bases; unmatched junction bases: 9. CDR3 length: 16 residues. Germline V gene lookup returns CDR1 PRHDT and CDR2 FYEKMQ (reference sequence). CDR3 in amino acids: CASSLGGGRPTYEQYF. DNA of the CDR3: TGTGCCAGCAGCTTGGGCGGCGGGAGGCCCACCTACGAGCAGTACTTC.

The gene calls are TRBV27 and TRBJ1-1; a weak D match, TRBD1 (6 bases). This CDR3 region has 13 residues. The V end was cut by 2 bases, the J end by 11 bases, with 15 bases between. Per germline, CDR1 MNHEY and CDR2 SMNVEV (reference sequence). This CDR3 reads CASSLLQGSSAFF. The CDR3 bases are TGTGCCAGCAGTTTACTGCAGGGGTCATCGGCTTTCTTT.

The chain joins TRBV29-1 to TRBJ2-6, with TRBD2 matching 13 bases. Unmatched junction bases numbered 10, after V lost 0 bases and J lost 2 bases. The CDR3 has 20 residues. Looked up from germline, CDR1 is SQVTM and CDR2 is ANQGSEA. The CDR3 DNA is TGCAGCGTTGAAGATCCCCTACTAGCGGGAGGGCCCGCTGGGGCCAACGTCCTGACTTTC. It codes for CSVEDPLLAGGPAGANVLTF.

About this clone itself: The sample has other DNA sequences that encode this CDR3 too. This chain links TRBV6-6 with TRBJ2-1, with D perhaps TRBD2 (6 bases). The CDR3 sequence is 14 residues long. Trimming took 2 bases from V and 1 from J, leaving 6 bases between them. Germline V gene data show CDR1 as MNHNY and CDR2 as SVGAGI (reference sequence). In DNA form, the CDR3 reads TGTGCCAGCAGTTACGCGGGGTCCTACAATGAGCAGTTCTTC. The encoded protein is CASSYAGSYNEQFF.

This sequence joins TRBV9 and TRBJ1-1; D is possibly TRBD1 (5 bases). Trimming took off 2 bases at V and 0 bases at J, with 23 bases between the two ends. This CDR3 contains 19 residues. Looked up from germline, CDR1 is SGDLS and CDR2 is YYNGEE. CDR3 residues: CASSVTTQRAPGVNTEAFF. The CDR3 DNA sequence: TGTGCCAGCAGCGTCACCACCCAGAGGGCTCCGGGGGTGAACACTGAAGCTTTCTTT.

The chain has TRBV4-1 and TRBJ1-2, with D unclear. CDR3 length: 12 residues. Germline CDR1 is MGHRA and CDR2 is YSYEKL. Trimming cost V 1 base and J 7 bases, with 7 bases left between them. The chain's CDR3 is CASSQGPGGYTF. In nucleotides, the CDR3 is TGCGCCAGCAGCCAAGGGCCAGGTGGCTACACCTTC.

The V gene is TRBV7-9, the J gene TRBJ2-2; TRBD1 matches 12 bases. Germline values: CDR1 SEHNR, CDR2 FQNEAQ (reference sequence). This CDR3 region has 18 residues. The V gene end was trimmed by 5 bases and the J gene end by 4 bases; junction bases not matched to a gene: 11. The CDR3 DNA follows: TGTGCCAGCAGCCCCCCATCGGGACAGGGGGCGCCCACCGGGGAGCTGTTTTTT. Its protein is CASSPPSGQGAPTGELFF.

The chain employs TRBV28 and TRBJ2-1, with D maybe TRBD1 (6 bases). This CDR3 is built from 16 residues. Per germline, CDR1 MDHEN and CDR2 SYDVKM. V lost 4 bases and J lost 3, with 16 bases in between. CDR3 nucleotide sequence: TGTGCCAGCAGTTCGGTTTGGGCAGGGGACTACAATGAGCAGTTCTTC. Its protein is CASSSVWAGDYNEQFF.

This clone was recorded only once. The chain carries TRBV7-6 and TRBJ2-7; D is uncertain. Trimming pared 5 bases from V and 3 bases from J, leaving 11 bases between. This CDR3 has 13 residues. Germline assignment: CDR1 SGHVS and CDR2 FNYEAQ. The CDR3 spells CASSQRLIYEQYF. CDR3 DNA: TGTGCCAGCAGCCAACGACTCATCTACGAGCAGTACTTC. Combining the CDR3 with reference TRBV7-6 and TRBJ2-7 gives the whole variable domain GAGVSQSPRYKVTKRGQDVALRCDPISGHVSLYWYRQALGQGPEFLTYFNYEAQQDKSGLPNDRFSAERPEGSISTLTIQRTEQRDSAMYRCASSQRLIYEQYFGPGTRLTVT.

The chain employs TRBV28 and TRBJ2-6; D perhaps matches TRBD2 (5 bases). In germline, CDR1 is MDHEN, CDR2 SYDVKM. Trimming shortened V by 5 bases and J by 4 bases, and 18 bases separated the two germline ends. The CDR3 runs 17 residues. CDR3 sequence reads: CASSRPGVSSGANVLTF. Here the CDR3 DNA reads TGTGCCAGCAGTCGCCCCGGGGTCAGTTCCGGGGCCAACGTCCTGACTTTC.

This chain links TRBV19 with TRBJ2-1; TRBD1 matches at 7 bases. With V trimmed by 3 bases and J by 7 bases, 3 bases remained unmatched. Germline CDR1 and CDR2: LNHDA and SQIVND (reference sequence). The CDR3 is 13 residues long. DNA of the CDR3: TGTGCCAGTAGTATGACAGGGAAAAATGAGCAGTTCTTC. This sequence encodes CASSMTGKNEQFF.

Concerning this clone: Other DNA sequences from this sample encode an identical CDR3 as well. The chain recombines TRBV27 with TRBJ1-1; TRBD1 might be the D (6 bases). Trimming removed 5 bases from V and 0 bases from J, with 13 bases in between. Germline loops: CDR1 MNHEY, CDR2 SMNVEV (reference sequence). CDR3 size: 15 residues. Here the CDR3 DNA reads TGTGCCAGCAGTCCCCGGACAGTCATGAACACTGAAGCTTTCTTT. Amino acid sequence: CASSPRTVMNTEAFF.

This chain joins TRBV29-1 and TRBJ1-2; 7 nucleotides match TRBD1. The CDR3 consists of 14 residues. V shed 3 bases, J shed 2 bases, and the junction held 6 bases outside the gene matches. The germline V gene encodes CDR1 SQVTM and CDR2 ANQGSEA. This CDR3 reads CSVDWTGPNYGYTF. The CDR3 DNA reads as TGCAGCGTTGATTGGACAGGACCGAACTATGGCTACACCTTC.

This chain joins TRBV28 and TRBJ2-5, with unresolved D. The CDR3 runs 16 residues. Germline loops: CDR1 MDHEN, CDR2 SYDVKM. The ends were cut back, 4 bases at V and 1 base at J, with 16 bases in the middle. The CDR3 protein is CASSSWVGNTQETQYF. The CDR3 nucleotides read TGTGCCAGCAGTTCGTGGGTGGGAAACACCCAAGAGACCCAGTACTTC.

The chain combines TRBV6-1 with TRBJ2-7, with TRBD2 matching over 14 bases. Germline V gene sequence: CDR1 MNHNS, CDR2 SASEGT. V trimming: 8 bases; J trimming: 3 bases; junction bases outside the gene matches: 6. The CDR3 has 15 amino acids. CDR3 residues: CASGTSGGRVYEQYF. The DNA of the CDR3 is TGTGCCAGCGGGACTAGCGGGGGAAGGGTCTACGAGCAGTACTTC.